One and the same sample provided the 19 T cell receptor beta chains below, sequenced in a study of T cells expressing NK-cell markers. After re-calling the 5' RACE reads, TCRdb lists one entry per CDR3 protein, DNA absent. The table for this sample gives roughly 150,000 distinct CDR3 sequences. The specimen was blood T cells: a sorted CD56 or NKG2C T cell subset, CD4+ or CD8+ T cells, or bulk PBMC T cells (not recorded which). Receptor source: a man aged 18 to 69 in good health.

This sequence joins TRBV19 and TRBJ1-6; the TCRdb D gene call, TRBD1, has no DNA to confirm it. Germline CDR1 and CDR2: LNHDA and SQIVND (reference sequence). The CDR3 totals 12 residues. This chain's CDR3 is CASSADRLTLHF.

The chain is built from TRBV12-3 or TRBV12-4 and TRBJ1-5. The CDR3 spans 14 residues. The CDR3 sequence: CASSLGYRAQPQHF.

The chain couples TRBV7-6 to TRBJ2-3; TCRdb's D gene call, TRBD1, goes unchecked for lack of DNA. The CDR3 contains 18 residues. Germline V gene sequence: CDR1 SGHVS, CDR2 FNYEAQ. The CDR3 region is CASSPGTSLVLSTDTQYF.

This chain links TRBV5-4 with TRBJ1-4. Looked up from germline, CDR1 is SGHNT and CDR2 is YYREEE (reference sequence). The CDR3 is 17 residues long. CDR3 region: CASSPFGGRARGEKLFF.

The chain carries TRBV3-1 and TRBJ1-1. The CDR3 runs 15 residues. From germline, CDR1 is LGHDT and CDR2 YNNKEL (reference sequence). CDR3 in amino acids: CASSQDSGVNTEAFF.

This chain uses TRBV5-1 with TRBJ2-1; with no DNA, the TCRdb D assignment of TRBD1 cannot be verified. This CDR3 spans 17 amino acids. The V gene's germline CDR1 is SGHRS and CDR2 YFSETQ. CDR3 residues: CASSLWGGQPPGNEQFF.

The chain combines TRBV27 with TRBJ2-1; TCRdb indicates TRBD1, and absent DNA this call remains unverified. There are 16 residues in the CDR3. Germline V lookup: CDR1 MNHEY, CDR2 SMNVEV (reference sequence). The CDR3 loop reads CASSVAGTDSYNEQFF.

The rearrangement links TRBV5-1 to TRBJ1-6. CDR1 and CDR2 from the germline V gene are SGHRS and YFSETQ. This CDR3 has 13 residues. CDR3: CASNWDRSSPLHF.

The chain joins TRBV15 to TRBJ2-2; TCRdb's D call, TRBD2, is unchecked because there is no DNA. Germline-derived CDR1 and CDR2 are LNHNV and YYDKDF (reference sequence). The CDR3 contains 16 residues. CDR3 residues: CATSEERTSLTGELFF.

The J gene is TRBJ1-5, the V gene TRBV12-3 or TRBV12-4. The CDR3 runs 11 residues. The CDR3 reads CASGSNQPQHF.

The gene calls are TRBV30 and TRBJ2-7; TCRdb designates TRBD2, a call that cannot be tested without DNA. The germline V gene encodes CDR1 GTSNPN and CDR2 SVGIG (reference sequence). The CDR3 extends over 16 amino acids. The CDR3 loop reads CAWSELAGSADCEQYF.

V gene TRBV6-6 combines with J gene TRBJ1-2; the TCRdb call, TRBD1, lacks DNA for checking. The CDR3 covers 13 residues. Germline CDR1 MNHNY, CDR2 SVGAGI (reference sequence). CDR3 amino acids: CASSHRDSYGYTF.

The rearrangement uses TRBV12-3 or TRBV12-4 and TRBJ2-7. The CDR3 extends over 13 amino acids. CDR3 sequence: CASTRGSTYERYF.

The chain couples TRBV4-1 to TRBJ1-4; absent DNA, TCRdb's TRBD1 call cannot be checked. The CDR3 consists of 15 residues. In germline, CDR1 is MGHRA, CDR2 YSYEKL. The CDR3 spells CASSQGDSINEKLFF.

The chain carries TRBV5-8 and TRBJ2-1. Germline CDR1 and CDR2: SGHTS and YDEGEE. The CDR3 is 13 amino acids. The CDR3 sequence: CASSFREGNEQFF.

The chain recombines TRBV15 with TRBJ1-5; the TRBD1 assignment by TCRdb is unverifiable without DNA. This CDR3 contains 13 residues. Germline loops: CDR1 LNHNV, CDR2 YYDKDF (reference sequence). The CDR3 protein is CATSDREDQPQHF.

The V call is TRBV7-9, the J call TRBJ2-5; the D gene TCRdb calls, TRBD1, cannot be checked with no DNA. The CDR3 length is 16 residues. CDR1 SEHNR and CDR2 FQNEAQ come from the germline V gene (reference sequence). Here the CDR3 reads CASSYPGQGYQETQYF.

This chain uses TRBV3-1 with TRBJ2-7; TCRdb gives TRBD1 as the D gene, but with no DNA this cannot be confirmed. Germline CDR1 LGHDT, CDR2 YNNKEL (reference sequence). The CDR3 is made up of 13 amino acids. The CDR3 region is CASSYDRYYEQYF.

J is TRBJ2-1 and V is TRBV7-9; TCRdb calls TRBD1, which cannot be checked without DNA. The CDR3 spans 13 residues. The V gene's germline CDR1 is SEHNR and CDR2 FQNEAQ (reference sequence). This CDR3 is CASSLDRGNEQFF.